Shown below are 32 T cell receptor beta chains from a single sample sequenced in a study of post-analysis software for immune sequencing data. No antigens are known for them. Prepared libraries of TCR beta cDNA carried unique molecular identifiers. Each CDR3 protein gets one entry after TCRdb re-called the PCR reads with MiXCR. The table includes 700,000 to 800,000 distinct CDR3 sequences, roughly 30% detected once. Findings of the study overall: The study found TRBV5-6, TRBV5-1 and TRBV20-1 among a few TRBV segments more frequent in patients than controls.

What was sequenced was blood. These receptors were taken from a girl aged 10 to 17 with multiple sclerosis.

The CDR3 loop reads CASSNWDSAYEQYF. CDR3 DNA sequence: TGTGCCAGCAGTAACTGGGACAGCGCTTACGAGCAGTACTTC. The rearrangement joins TRBV28 to TRBJ2-7; 7 bases fit TRBD1. CDR3 length: 14 amino acids. Germline CDR1 MDHEN, CDR2 SYDVKM. Unmatched junction bases numbered 8, after V lost 5 bases and J lost 4 bases.

The V gene is TRBV12-3 or TRBV12-4, the J gene TRBJ2-1; tentatively, D is TRBD2 (5 bases). V gave up 10 bases and J gave up 0 bases, with 19 bases separating them. CDR3 length equals 16 residues. Here the CDR3 DNA reads TGTGCCATCAGAGAGGGCCCACCTTCCTCCTACAATGAGCAGTTCTTC. Its protein product is CAIREGPPSSYNEQFF.

Written as DNA, the CDR3 is TGTGCCAGTGGGTACGGGGGTCGCTACACCTTC. It specifies CASGYGGRYTF. The V and J genes are TRBV21-1 and TRBJ1-2; TRBD1, the D gene given by the table, was not confirmed from the DNA. TRBV21-1 is noted as a pseudogene. The CDR3 is 11 residues long.

This clonotype showed up just a few times. This chain joins TRBV7-8 and TRBJ2-3; the D gene is possibly TRBD2 (6 bases). This CDR3 is 14 amino acids long. Looked up from germline, CDR1 is SGHVS and CDR2 is FQNEAQ. Trimming pared 6 bases from V and 0 bases from J, leaving 10 bases between. The CDR3, as DNA: TGTGCCAGCAGGGGAGGATATAGCACAGATACGCAGTATTTT. As protein: CASRGGYSTDTQYF.

Only a few counts were recorded for this clonotype. This chain links TRBV2 with TRBJ1-4; 8 nucleotides match TRBD1. The CDR3 contains 15 residues. The V segment lost 7 bases and the J segment 5 bases; nucleotides outside the gene matches: 9. CDR1 and CDR2 (germline): SNHLY, FYNNEI. The DNA of the CDR3 is TGTGCCAGCACCCCATGGGGACAGGAAAATGAAAAACTGTTTTTT. It encodes CASTPWGQENEKLFF.

Notes on this clonotype: One end of the junction is discordant with germline, which a read error may explain. This chain uses TRBV7-9 with TRBJ2-7; D ambiguous. Germline loops: CDR1 SEHNR, CDR2 FQNEAQ (reference sequence). This CDR3 has 13 residues. This CDR3 reads CASSPDGSCEQYF. The CDR3 DNA follows: TGTGCCAGCAGCCCGGACGGCTCCTGCGAGCAGTACTTC.

V is TRBV28 and J is TRBJ1-4; 11 positions match TRBD1. V was clipped by 7 bases and J by 7 bases; unmatched bases: 8. CDR1 MDHEN and CDR2 SYDVKM come from the germline V gene. The CDR3 runs to 15 residues. The CDR3 DNA follows: TGTGCCAGCACCTCAGGCGGGACAGGGGGTGAAAAACTGTTTTTT. Its translation: CASTSGGTGGEKLFF.

The table lists this clonotype with a few counts. The rearrangement links TRBV20-1 to TRBJ2-7, with 8 nucleotides matching TRBD2. Germline V gene lookup returns CDR1 DFQATT and CDR2 SNEGSKA (reference sequence). The CDR3 is 14 amino acids. The CDR3 protein is CRASGLAGTYEQYF. DNA for the CDR3: TGCAGGGCGAGCGGTTTAGCGGGGACCTACGAGCAGTACTTC.

This clonotype was seen many times. The J gene is TRBJ1-2, the V gene TRBV7-9; unclear D gene. CDR1 SEHNR and CDR2 FQNEAQ come from the germline V gene (reference sequence). V lost 2 bases, J lost 6 bases, and 7 bases lay in between. CDR3 length equals 12 residues. The CDR3 bases are TGTGCCAGCAGCTTACTGGGCGATGGCTACACCTTC. Translated, it gives CASSLLGDGYTF.

CDR3 DNA: TGCAGTGCTCGCACCCACGGGGCCCGGGGGAACGAGCAGTACTTC. It codes for CSARTHGARGNEQYF. The chain has TRBV20-1 and TRBJ2-7; TRBD2 might be the D (6 bases). The germline gives CDR1 DFQATT, CDR2 SNEGSKA (reference sequence). This CDR3 is built from 15 residues. Trimming took 5 bases from V and 5 from J, leaving 22 bases between them.

This clonotype has only a few counts. The V and J genes are TRBV6-1 and TRBJ2-3, with TRBD2 matching 10 bases. V was clipped by 5 bases and J by 9 bases; unmatched bases: 11. This CDR3 spans 15 amino acids. Germline-derived CDR1 and CDR2 are MNHNS and SASEGT. The CDR3 here is CASSSRTSGDGTQYF. CDR3 coding DNA: TGTGCCAGCAGTTCCCGGACTAGCGGCGACGGAACGCAGTATTTT.

On this clonotype: Compared with germline, one end of the junction differs, possibly owing to a read error. This chain joins TRBV24-1 and TRBJ2-1, with D possibly being TRBD2 (5 bases). The CDR3 is 15 residues long. In germline, CDR1 is KGHDR, CDR2 SFDVKD. CDR3 sequence (DNA): TGTGCCACCAGTGGTTACCCTAGCTCCTGCAATGAGCAGTTCTTC. As protein: CATSGYPSSCNEQFF.

This clonotype came up a few times. The CDR3 is CASSLVQREVHEQFF. CDR3 DNA sequence: TGCGCCAGCAGCTTGGTTCAGCGGGAGGTCCATGAGCAGTTCTTC. V usage is TRBV5-1 and J usage is TRBJ2-1; 9 nucleotides match TRBD2. Germline CDR1 SGHRS, CDR2 YFSETQ. This CDR3 is 15 amino acids long. V was pared by 0 bases and J by 8 bases, with 6 bases of the junction left unmatched.

The CDR3, as DNA: TGTGCCAGCAGGTTAGGCGGGGAGCAGTACTTC. This sequence encodes CASRLGGEQYF. J is TRBJ2-7 and V is TRBV27, with D maybe TRBD2 (5 bases). The CDR3 covers 11 residues. V lost 6 bases and J 7 bases, leaving 10 bases between the germline ends. Germline values: CDR1 MNHEY, CDR2 SMNVEV (reference sequence).

This chain links TRBV11-2 with TRBJ2-1; 12 bases agree with TRBD2. CDR1 is SGHAT, CDR2 FQNNGV, per germline. Trimming at V came to 2 bases and at J to 9 bases, leaving 8 bases not matched to a gene. The CDR3 runs to 16 residues. The CDR3 loop is CASSLLRLAGGGEQFF. DNA for the CDR3: TGTGCCAGCAGCTTATTACGCCTAGCGGGAGGGGGTGAGCAGTTCTTC.

A word on this clonotype: At one end, the junction sequence differs from germline, possibly due to a read error. The chain links TRBV7-2 to TRBJ2-4, with D possibly being TRBD1 (6 bases). This CDR3 is 17 amino acids long. Germline loops: CDR1 SGHTA, CDR2 FQGNSA. CDR3 DNA: TGTGCCAGCAGCCCCGAGGGACACCTTCTAGCCAGAAACATTCAGTACTTC. This gives the protein CASSPEGHLLARNIQYF.

The sample holds many counts of this clonotype. The chain is built from TRBV29-1 and TRBJ2-3; possibly TRBD2 for D (6 bases). CDR3 length: 16 residues. V was cut by 4 bases and J by 0 bases, with 17 bases left in between. CDR1 SQVTM and CDR2 ANQGSEA come from the germline V gene. The CDR3 loop reads CSVVGSASDSTDTQYF. For the CDR3, the DNA is TGCAGCGTTGTGGGATCTGCTAGCGATAGCACAGATACGCAGTATTTT.

To note about this clonotype: An end of the junction differs from the germline gene, which may be a read error. The chain joins TRBV29-1 to TRBJ2-2, with a tentative D call TRBD2 (6 bases). The CDR3 has 13 amino acids. Germline V gives CDR1 SQVTM, CDR2 ANQGSEA. The chain's CDR3 is CGVQGGVRGELFF. DNA of the CDR3: TGCGGCGTTCAAGGAGGGGTACGCGGGGAGCTGTTTTTT.

This clonotype was counted a few times. This chain joins TRBV6-1 and TRBJ1-6; TRBD1 matches at 7 bases. The junction had 20 bases not matched to a gene; V was cut back by 6 bases and J by 9 bases. The CDR3 runs to 18 residues. Germline CDR1 and CDR2: MNHNS and SASEGT. The chain's CDR3 is CASSPESRQGKGRSPLHF. CDR3 bases: TGTGCCAGCAGCCCCGAATCTCGACAGGGAAAAGGACGTTCACCCCTCCACTTT.

J is TRBJ1-1 and V is TRBV6-5, with no clear D. CDR1 and CDR2 (germline): MNHEY, SVGAGI. V was shortened by 10 bases and J by 6 bases, with 21 bases between the two germline ends. This CDR3 spans 14 amino acids. As DNA, the CDR3 is TGTGCCACCACCGAGGACCCGGGTAGGTCTGAAGCTTTCTTT. Its protein product is CATTEDPGRSEAFF.

A few counts support this clonotype. The chain employs TRBV15 and TRBJ2-3, with TRBD2 matching over 7 bases. CDR1 and CDR2 from the germline V gene are LNHNV and YYDKDF (reference sequence). V lost 2 bases and J lost 11; bases outside the gene matches: 13. The CDR3 has 15 amino acids. In DNA form, the CDR3 reads TGTGCCACCAGCAGATCCGGGGCGGGAGAACTGTGGCAGTATTTT. This gives the protein CATSRSGAGELWQYF.

This clonotype turned up a few times. The DNA of the CDR3 is TGCGCCAGCGGCGTCGACAGGGAGGGGACCCAGTACTTC. Amino acids: CASGVDREGTQYF. V is TRBV5-1 and J is TRBJ2-5; tentatively, D is TRBD1 or TRBD2 (7 bases each). V was trimmed by 7 bases and J by 7 bases, leaving 17 bases between them. This CDR3 has 13 residues. Germline V gene lookup returns CDR1 SGHRS and CDR2 YFSETQ.

The V gene is TRBV10-3, the J gene TRBJ1-6; 9 positions match TRBD1. The trim removed 4 bases at V and 7 bases at J, leaving 8 bases unmatched. This CDR3 is 16 amino acids long. Germline CDR1 and CDR2: ENHRY and SYGVKD. The CDR3 region has the DNA TGTGCCATCAGTGTCGGGACAGGGCAGTTAAATTCACCCCTCCACTTT. Translated: CAISVGTGQLNSPLHF.

This clonotype was counted many times. The chain employs TRBV20-1 and TRBJ2-7; no clear D. The germline V gene encodes CDR1 DFQATT and CDR2 SNEGSKA (reference sequence). This CDR3 has 13 amino acids. The V and J ends lost 7 bases and 4 bases respectively, with 17 bases between them. DNA for the CDR3: TGCAGTGGAACCTCCAGACGGGTATACGAGCAGTACTTC. This codes for CSGTSRRVYEQYF.

The V and J genes are TRBV28 and TRBJ1-1; unclear D gene. The CDR3 is 13 amino acids. V lost 7 bases and J lost 0, with 9 bases in between. Germline values: CDR1 MDHEN, CDR2 SYDVKM. The DNA of the CDR3 is TGTGCCAGCACACGCAGCCTGAACACTGAAGCTTTCTTT. This translates into CASTRSLNTEAFF.

This rearrangement joins TRBV29-1 to TRBJ2-7; 7 bases agree with TRBD1. Germline V gives CDR1 SQVTM, CDR2 ANQGSEA. V lost 6 bases and J lost 2; bases outside the gene matches: 7. The CDR3 is made up of 13 amino acids. The CDR3 sequence: CSVAGGRAYEQYF. For the CDR3, the DNA is TGCAGCGTGGCAGGGGGAAGGGCCTACGAGCAGTACTTC.

The rearrangement links TRBV6-5 to TRBJ2-2, with 7 bases lining up with TRBD1. After removal of 4 bases from V and 7 bases from J, the junction contained 9 bases not matched to a gene. CDR1 is MNHEY, CDR2 SVGAGI, per germline. CDR3 size: 15 residues. Written as DNA, the CDR3 is TGTGCCAGCAGTTCGACAGGGAAGAGCGGCGGGGAGCTGTTTTTT. Protein product: CASSSTGKSGGELFF.

Many counts were recorded for this clonotype. V is TRBV29-1 and J is TRBJ1-4; 8 nucleotides align to TRBD1. CDR1 SQVTM and CDR2 ANQGSEA come from the germline V gene. The V and J ends lost 2 bases and 0 bases, in that order; junction bases with no gene match: 8. The CDR3 runs 17 residues. CDR3 coding DNA: TGCAGCGTTGAATGGGCTGGACAGGGATCAACTAATGAAAAACTGTTTTTT. Encoded protein: CSVEWAGQGSTNEKLFF.

Turning to this clonotype: This may arise from a read error, as a much more abundant clone is one base away. This sequence joins TRBV29-1 and TRBJ1-1, with 8 nucleotides matching TRBD1. The V and J ends lost 8 bases and 1 base, in that order; junction bases with no gene match: 6. This CDR3 has 13 residues. Germline loops: CDR1 SQVTM, CDR2 ANQGSEA. The CDR3 sequence: CSSRGHGNTEAFF. The CDR3 DNA follows: TGCAGCTCCAGGGGGCATGGGAACACTGAAGCTTTCTTT.

The DNA for the CDR3 is TGCGCCAGCAGCCAAGATTTGGGGAGCGGGGGTAATGAGCAGTTCTTC. The encoded protein is CASSQDLGSGGNEQFF. V gene TRBV4-3 combines with J gene TRBJ2-1, with 8 bases matching TRBD2. The CDR3 runs 16 residues. Germline CDR1 LGHNA, CDR2 YSLEER. J was trimmed by 7 bases and V by 0 bases; bases with no gene match: 8.

The chain links TRBV3-1 to TRBJ1-6, with D possibly matching TRBD1 (5 bases). CDR1 is LGHDT, CDR2 YNNKEL, per germline (reference sequence). CDR3 length: 14 amino acids. The V end lost 4 bases, the J end lost 9 bases, and 13 bases lay between the germline ends. CDR3 DNA sequence: TGTGCCAGCAGCCGTGTCATGGGGGTTTCACCCCTCCACTTT. Translated, it gives CASSRVMGVSPLHF.

This chain joins TRBV18 and TRBJ1-1; D gene uncertain. The germline V and J ends were trimmed by 0 bases and 4 bases, with 18 bases remaining between them. The CDR3 is 17 residues long. CDR1 and CDR2 from the germline V gene are KGHSH and LQKENI. As DNA, the CDR3 is TGTGCCAGCTCACCACCCCGCGGGTTTCGGAGCCCCACTGAAGCTTTCTTT. It translates to CASSPPRGFRSPTEAFF.